The text below deals with one TCR beta chain. At one boundary the junction diverges from the germline segment, which might be a read error. The sample holds other DNA sequences that translate to the same CDR3. The data were taken from a study of control samples from healthy donors and cancer patients. TCRdb's table, derived via immunoSEQ multiplex PCR, lists solely in-frame clones and lacks some. The data show some 150,000 clones, with roughly 90% seen just once and just under 5% held by the top ten. Per germline, CDR1 LNHNV and CDR2 YYDKDF (reference sequence). The CDR3 loop spans 16 amino acids. Sequenced: blood. The chain links TRBV15 to TRBJ2-2; 8 bases align to TRBD2. The sequence was collected from a man aged 25-45 years in good health. CDR3 protein: CATSREYGGARGELFF. The CDR3 DNA sequence: TGCGCCACCAGCAGAGAATACGGGGGGGCCCGTGGGGAGCTGTTTTTT.